This T cell receptor (beta chain) derives from a study of T cell repertoires in cytomegalovirus infection. Study-wide background: Indicated by public TCR beta signatures were CMV infection and matching HLA type. Study-level points and caveats: Dominant in the ex vivo response were TCR beta clonotypes restricted by HLA-C and specific for CMV. Carriers of CMV and the relevant HLA type were discriminated by public TCR beta frequency.

V gave up 4 bases and J gave up 5 bases, with 12 bases separating them. Germline loops: CDR1 SGHTA, CDR2 FQGNSA. The CDR3 contains 14 residues. This clonotype has at least ten counts. Its antigen remains unidentified. From the reads, TCRdb called clonotypes with MiXCR, one entry per CDR3 protein. The table includes around 260,000 distinct CDR3 sequences, roughly 23% detected once. This clonotype was obtained from a human donor in good health (CMV status not recorded). Some clones in this sample may be carry-over from other donors' samples. Sequencing used PBMCs. This chain links TRBV7-2 with TRBJ2-1; a weak D match, TRBD2 (6 bases). The CDR3 loop reads CASSSGTSNNEQFF. DNA of the CDR3: TGTGCCAGCAGCTCTGGGACTTCCAACAATGAGCAGTTCTTC.